One T cell receptor (beta chain) is described in this entry. This CDR3 is 14 amino acids long. CDR1 is SGHAT and CDR2 is FQNNGV in the germline V gene. Losses at the gene ends were 4 bases for V and 4 bases for J; bases not matched to a gene: 2. These data belong to a study of blood T cell repertoires in COVID-19. Resolution of symptoms, clearance, or two negative PCRs was present in recovered Cohort 3 donors. Only in-frame clones appear in the TCRdb table, and some are missing; sequencing was by immunoSEQ multiplex PCR. The sample yields 200,000 to 250,000 clones, about four fifths seen once. The receptor's source is a man in his 60s who had recovered from COVID-19. Sequencing was performed on PBMCs or T cells enriched from blood (not recorded which). This chain joins TRBV11-2 and TRBJ2-3; 10 bases are shared with TRBD2. CDR3 sequence: CASSSGLAADTQYF. In DNA form, the CDR3 reads TGTGCCAGCAGCTCAGGACTAGCGGCAGATACGCAGTATTTT.